One sample yielded the 27 T cell receptor beta chains listed below, sequenced in a study of OX40 agonist ivuxolimab in advanced cancers. Data came from immunoSEQ multiplex PCR; TCRdb stores just in-frame clones and leaves some out. Counted here are around 77,000 clones, just over 90% occurring once; the ten biggest clones make up roughly 4.9%. The input for sequencing was CD4+ or CD8+ T cells sorted from blood, taken in a trial of the OX40 agonist ivuxolimab. The receptors were gathered from an adult with an advanced solid tumor such as melanoma, head and neck, liver or kidney cancer.

This clone has a single count. V is TRBV28 and J is TRBJ2-1; possible D gene TRBD1, 6 bases. V gave up 6 bases and J gave up 0 bases, with 15 bases separating them. The CDR3 is made up of 16 amino acids. The germline gives CDR1 MDHEN, CDR2 SYDVKM. CDR3 in amino acids: CASRGHQPSSYNEQFF. The CDR3 DNA follows: TGTGCCAGCAGGGGACATCAACCGAGCTCCTACAATGAGCAGTTCTTC. Drawing the rest from reference TRBV28 and TRBJ2-1, the complete variable domain is DVKVTQSSRYLVKRTGEKVFLECVQDMDHENMFWYRQDPGLGLRLIYFSYDVKMKEKGDIPEGYSVSREKKERFSLILESASTNQTSMYLCASRGHQPSSYNEQFFGPGTRLTVL.

The CDR3 DNA is TGTGCCATCAGTTCAGACCCGGGACAGGGACCCTACGAGCAGTACTTC. Amino acids: CAISSDPGQGPYEQYF. The chain is built from TRBV10-3 and TRBJ2-7; 9 bases fit TRBD1. Germline CDR1 and CDR2: ENHRY and SYGVKD. This CDR3 region has 16 residues. Germline trimming cut 5 bases from V and 2 bases from J; bases unmatched to any gene: 10.

V gene TRBV7-2 combines with J gene TRBJ1-2, with D unclear. This CDR3 contains 15 residues. Germline V lookup: CDR1 SGHTA, CDR2 FQGNSA. V dropped 0 bases and J dropped 0 bases, with 8 bases sitting between them. CDR3 DNA: TGTGCCAGCAGCTTAGCAGGGCGCACTAACTATGGCTACACCTTC. Its protein product is CASSLAGRTNYGYTF.

To note about this clone: At one boundary the junction diverges from the germline segment, which might be a read error. As DNA, the CDR3 is TGTGCCACCAGCAGATCCACGCGGACTAGTTTAGTCTTC. Its protein product is CATSRSTRTSLVF. This chain connects TRBV15 to TRBJ2-1, with 7 bases that match TRBD2. The CDR3 covers 13 residues. Germline lookup yields CDR1 LNHNV and CDR2 YYDKDF (reference sequence).

This clone was seen a single time. The chain recombines TRBV28 with TRBJ1-1; 8 bases align to TRBD1. V gave up 3 bases and J gave up 0 bases; unmatched junction bases: 3. This CDR3 is built from 15 residues. CDR1 and CDR2 from the germline V gene are MDHEN and SYDVKM. The CDR3 DNA follows: TGTGCCAGCAGTTTCCACAGGGGGATGAACACTGAAGCTTTCTTT. Translating gives CASSFHRGMNTEAFF.

The V gene is TRBV6-1, the J gene TRBJ1-4; D uncertain. Deletions cut 4 bases from V and 7 bases from J, with 10 bases between. Germline V gene lookup returns CDR1 MNHNS and CDR2 SASEGT. The CDR3 consists of 13 residues. The CDR3 bases are TGTGCCAGCAGTGGGAGGTCTGTTGAAAAACTGTTTTTT. It codes for CASSGRSVEKLFF.

This chain uses TRBV2 with TRBJ2-1; a weak D match, TRBD1 (6 bases). Germline V gene sequence: CDR1 SNHLY, CDR2 FYNNEI. The CDR3 has 13 residues. V lost 8 bases and J lost 6, with 14 bases in between. In nucleotides, the CDR3 is TGTGCCAGCCGGGCAGGGGATTCCAATGAGCAGTTCTTC. The encoded protein is CASRAGDSNEQFF. The complete variable domain, with remaining parts taken from reference TRBV2 and TRBJ2-1, reads EPEVTQTPSHQVTQMGQEVILRCVPISNHLYFYWYRQILGQKVEFLVSFYNNEISEKSEIFDDQFSVERPDGSNFTLKIRSTKLEDSAMYFCASRAGDSNEQFFGPGTRLTVL.

J is TRBJ1-4 and V is TRBV27; TRBD1 aligns across 7 bases. The CDR3 contains 14 residues. Trimming removed 8 bases from V and 3 bases from J; junction bases left unmatched: 6. Looked up from germline, CDR1 is MNHEY and CDR2 is SMNVEV (reference sequence). DNA of the CDR3: TGTGCCAGCCGCCGAGGGGGCGCTAATGAAAAACTGTTTTTT. Its translation: CASRRGGANEKLFF.

This sequence joins TRBV4-3 and TRBJ2-7; 12 bases align to TRBD2. J gave up 2 bases and V 9 bases, and 2 bases lay outside the gene matches. Looked up from germline, CDR1 is LGHNA and CDR2 is YSLEER. This CDR3 comprises 13 residues. CDR3 sequence: CASGLAGTYEQYF. As DNA, the CDR3 is TGCGCCAGTGGACTAGCGGGGACCTACGAGCAGTACTTC.

This chain links TRBV5-1 with TRBJ2-7; 7 bases are shared with TRBD1. V gave up 6 bases and J gave up 6 bases; unmatched junction bases: 3. Per germline, CDR1 SGHRS and CDR2 YFSETQ. The CDR3 is 11 residues long. CDR3 amino acids: CASTGGREQYF. Written as DNA, the CDR3 is TGCGCCAGCACAGGGGGACGCGAGCAGTACTTC.

The rearrangement links TRBV7-3 to TRBJ1-1, with 10 nucleotides matching TRBD1. With V trimmed by 2 bases and J by 4 bases, 7 bases remained unmatched. The CDR3 runs 16 residues. Germline CDR1 SGHTA, CDR2 FQGTGA. This CDR3 reads CASSLFYGTGVTEAFF. In DNA, the CDR3 is TGTGCCAGCAGCTTATTTTATGGGACAGGGGTCACTGAAGCTTTCTTT. Full variable domain (missing parts from reference TRBV7-3 and TRBJ1-1): GAGVSQTPSNKVTEKGKYVELRCDPISGHTALYWYRQSLGQGPEFLIYFQGTGAADDSGLPNDRFFAVRPEGSVSTLKIQRTERGDSAVYLCASSLFYGTGVTEAFFGQGTRLTVV.

This chain connects TRBV5-1 to TRBJ1-1; no reliable D call. This CDR3 is 14 amino acids long. Looked up from germline, CDR1 is SGHRS and CDR2 is YFSETQ. V was shortened by 0 bases and J by 0 bases, with 6 bases between the two germline ends. CDR3 region: CASSLEGLNTEAFF. The CDR3 DNA is TGCGCCAGCAGCTTGGAGGGCCTGAACACTGAAGCTTTCTTT.

The genes are TRBV28 and TRBJ1-5, with D tentatively TRBD1 (6 bases). CDR1 and CDR2 from the germline V gene are MDHEN and SYDVKM. This CDR3 contains 16 residues. The V and J ends lost 3 bases and 0 bases respectively, with 12 bases between them. The CDR3 DNA follows: TGTGCCAGCAGTTTGGGGGGCGCGGATAGCAATCAGCCCCAGCATTTT. Translating gives CASSLGGADSNQPQHF.

This chain connects TRBV6-5 to TRBJ2-7, with no clear D. Trimming cost V 0 bases and J 2 bases, with 11 bases left between them. This CDR3 is built from 15 residues. In germline, CDR1 is MNHEY, CDR2 SVGAGI. CDR3: CASSYSPGATYEQYF. The DNA for the CDR3 is TGTGCCAGCAGTTACTCCCCAGGCGCCACCTACGAGCAGTACTTC.

The V and J genes are TRBV9 and TRBJ2-3; 9 bases are a match to TRBD1. This CDR3 has 15 amino acids. Germline V CDR1 and CDR2: SGDLS, YYNGEE. V lost 6 bases and J lost 1; bases outside the gene matches: 6. The CDR3 DNA reads as TGTGCCAGCAATCTACGGGACAGGGGCACAGATACGCAGTATTTT. Translated: CASNLRDRGTDTQYF.

V gene TRBV7-9 combines with J gene TRBJ2-7; 7 positions match TRBD2. Unmatched junction bases numbered 19, after V lost 11 bases and J lost 6 bases. The CDR3 is made up of 15 amino acids. Germline values: CDR1 SEHNR, CDR2 FQNEAQ (reference sequence). The CDR3 sequence is CAGGRAGTTVSEQYF. The CDR3 DNA follows: TGTGCCGGGGGTCGGGCGGGGACTACTGTCTCCGAGCAGTACTTC.

This chain connects TRBV7-3 to TRBJ2-3; D is perhaps TRBD2 (5 bases). The CDR3 contains 17 residues. CDR1 SGHTA and CDR2 FQGTGA come from the germline V gene. Trimming removed 0 bases at V and 1 base at J, with 14 bases between. CDR3 residues: CASSLTQIGSGTDTQYF. The CDR3 DNA sequence: TGTGCCAGCAGCTTAACGCAAATTGGGAGTGGCACAGATACGCAGTATTTT.

V gene TRBV7-2 combines with J gene TRBJ2-1, with TRBD2 as a possible D gene (6 bases). Per germline, CDR1 SGHTA and CDR2 FQGNSA. Trimming removed 4 bases from V and 3 bases from J, with 13 bases in between. This CDR3 is built from 15 residues. The CDR3 region has the DNA TGTGCCAGCAGCTATAGCGGAACCTACTACAATGAGCAGTTCTTC. This codes for CASSYSGTYYNEQFF.

This clone is a singleton in its sample. The chain couples TRBV11-2 to TRBJ1-1; a possible D gene is TRBD1 (5 bases). CDR1 is SGHAT, CDR2 FQNNGV, per germline. The CDR3 consists of 12 residues. Trimming took off 3 bases at V and 5 bases at J, with 7 bases between the two ends. The CDR3 nucleotides read TGTGCCAGCAGCTTCAGGGTAACTGAAGCTTTCTTT. Translation: CASSFRVTEAFF.

The chain links TRBV9 to TRBJ1-1; the D gene is possibly TRBD1 (6 bases). This CDR3 is 14 amino acids long. Trimming removed 0 bases from V and 0 bases from J, with 6 bases in between. Germline V gene lookup returns CDR1 SGDLS and CDR2 YYNGEE. The chain's CDR3 is CASSVGTVNTEAFF. The CDR3 DNA sequence: TGTGCCAGCAGCGTAGGGACAGTGAACACTGAAGCTTTCTTT.

V usage is TRBV27 and J usage is TRBJ1-1; D perhaps matches TRBD1 (6 bases). V was clipped by 5 bases and J by 0 bases, with 13 bases between them. CDR3 length: 15 amino acids. Germline V lookup: CDR1 MNHEY, CDR2 SMNVEV (reference sequence). Here the CDR3 reads CASSQRTAMNTEAFF. The CDR3 DNA follows: TGTGCCAGCAGTCAACGGACAGCCATGAACACTGAAGCTTTCTTT.

The table lists this clone with a few counts. The same CDR3 arises from other DNA sequences in this sample as well. V and J are TRBV18 and TRBJ2-7; D is uncertain. Germline loops: CDR1 KGHSH, CDR2 LQKENI. The CDR3 is made up of 13 amino acids. Trimming shortened V by 0 bases and J by 1 base, and 4 bases separated the two germline ends. The DNA of the CDR3 is TGTGCCAGCTCACCACCGGGATCCTACGAGCAGTACTTC. Protein: CASSPPGSYEQYF.

The chain couples TRBV6-5 to TRBJ1-1, with D unresolved. The germline V and J ends were trimmed by 9 bases and 1 base, with 6 bases remaining between them. The germline V gene encodes CDR1 MNHEY and CDR2 SVGAGI. The CDR3 has 11 residues. CDR3 sequence: CASRKNTEAFF. CDR3 nucleotide sequence: TGTGCCAGTAGAAAGAACACTGAAGCTTTCTTT.

This chain uses TRBV28 with TRBJ2-3; D remains unclear. Germline CDR1 is MDHEN and CDR2 is SYDVKM. This CDR3 has 14 residues. V lost 7 bases to trimming and J lost 3 bases, with 14 bases between them. The CDR3 sequence: CASTLGRQTDTQYF. CDR3 nucleotides: TGTGCCAGCACCCTAGGACGGCAGACAGATACGCAGTATTTT.

This chain links TRBV5-1 with TRBJ2-7; D is perhaps TRBD1 (5 bases). This CDR3 spans 13 amino acids. Germline V gene data show CDR1 as SGHRS and CDR2 as YFSETQ. V was trimmed by 5 bases and J by 3 bases, leaving 12 bases between them. CDR3: CASSLTGDYEQYF. The CDR3 DNA is TGCGCCAGCAGTCTAACAGGAGACTACGAGCAGTACTTC.

The CDR3, as DNA: TGTGCCATCAGTGACTATTACGAGCAGTACTTC. This codes for CAISDYYEQYF. The chain joins TRBV10-3 to TRBJ2-7; the D is unclear. Germline V CDR1 and CDR2: ENHRY, SYGVKD. V lost 3 bases to trimming and J lost 4 bases, with 4 bases between them. This CDR3 has 11 amino acids.

This chain links TRBV29-1 with TRBJ2-2, with D possibly TRBD1 on 6 matching bases. V lost 5 bases, J lost 1 base, and 11 bases lay in between. This CDR3 is built from 14 residues. The germline CDR1 and CDR2 sequences are SQVTM and ANQGSEA. Here the CDR3 DNA reads TGCAGCGTTTTGGTGGACAGGAACACCGGGGAGCTGTTTTTT. Protein product: CSVLVDRNTGELFF.